This TCR beta chain appears in the sequencing data of a study of cytomegalovirus exposure and HLA in healthy donors. The CDR3 runs to 14 residues. Per the germline V gene, CDR1 is MNHEY and CDR2 is SVGAGI. The trim removed 6 bases at V and 4 bases at J, leaving 8 bases unmatched. With 60 Vbeta and 13 Jbeta primers, the PCR was carried out. Clones were sequenced by immunoSEQ multiplex PCR, and TCRdb holds only the in-frame ones, with some missing. Here the sample spans approximately 110,000 clones, approximately 70% being singletons. Donors were ostensibly healthy at sampling, although undocumented immune exposures were probable.

The sequencing sample was made of PBMCs. This TCR came from a man under 40 in good health and CMV-seropositive. The chain joins TRBV6-5 to TRBJ1-2; 7 nucleotides align to TRBD1. As DNA, the CDR3 is TGTGCCAGCAGGTCCGGGACAGAGGTCTATGGCTACACCTTC. This sequence encodes CASRSGTEVYGYTF.